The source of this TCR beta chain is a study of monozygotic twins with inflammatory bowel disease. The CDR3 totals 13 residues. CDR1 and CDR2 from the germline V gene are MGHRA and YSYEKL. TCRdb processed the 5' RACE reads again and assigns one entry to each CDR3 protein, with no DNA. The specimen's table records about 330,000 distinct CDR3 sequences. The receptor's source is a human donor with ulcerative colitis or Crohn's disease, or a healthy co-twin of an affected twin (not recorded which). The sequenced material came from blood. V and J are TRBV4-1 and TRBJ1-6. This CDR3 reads CASSQGSGTPLHF.